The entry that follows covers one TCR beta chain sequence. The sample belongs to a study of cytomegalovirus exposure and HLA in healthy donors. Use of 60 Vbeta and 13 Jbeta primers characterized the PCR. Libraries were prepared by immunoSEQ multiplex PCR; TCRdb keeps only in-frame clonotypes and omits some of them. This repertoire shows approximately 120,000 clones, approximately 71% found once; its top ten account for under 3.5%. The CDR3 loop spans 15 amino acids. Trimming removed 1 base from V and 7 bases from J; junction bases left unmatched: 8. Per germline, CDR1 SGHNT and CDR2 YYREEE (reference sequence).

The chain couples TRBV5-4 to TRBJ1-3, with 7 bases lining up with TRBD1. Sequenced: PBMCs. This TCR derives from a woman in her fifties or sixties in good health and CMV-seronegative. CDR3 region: CASSLTGESKNTIYF. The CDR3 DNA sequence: TGTGCCAGCAGCTTGACAGGGGAGAGTAAGAACACCATATATTTT.